Listed here are 28 T cell receptor beta chains from one sample, sequenced in a study of T cell responses to AZD1222 COVID-19 vaccine. Only in-frame clones appear in the TCRdb table, and some are missing; sequencing was by immunoSEQ multiplex PCR. This sample has about 140,000 clones, with more than 70% found just once. The sequencing used peripheral blood, collected 28 days after the second AZD1222 dose. The origin of the receptors is an adult who received the AZD1222 COVID-19 vaccine.

The chain links TRBV18 to TRBJ2-3, with a possible D match to TRBD2 (6 bases). The germline V gene encodes CDR1 KGHSH and CDR2 LQKENI. V shed 3 bases and J shed 2 bases, with 12 bases lying between them. The CDR3 runs 15 residues. CDR3 in amino acids: CASSPGTGDTDTQYF. CDR3 coding DNA: TGTGCCAGCTCACCGGGAACGGGAGACACAGATACGCAGTATTTT.

This chain uses TRBV7-2 with TRBJ1-2, with D tentatively TRBD1 (6 bases). CDR1 and CDR2 from the germline V gene are SGHTA and FQGNSA. Trimming pared 2 bases from V and 14 bases from J, leaving 21 bases between. There are 14 residues in the CDR3. The DNA for the CDR3 is TGTGCCAGCAGCTTATTTATGTGGGGGGGCATAGAAACCTTC. Residues: CASSLFMWGGIETF.

V gene TRBV4-1 combines with J gene TRBJ1-1, with D possibly matching TRBD1 (5 bases). Trimming pared 1 base from V and 0 bases from J, leaving 21 bases between. CDR3 length: 19 residues. The germline V gene has CDR1 MGHRA and CDR2 YSYEKL. The CDR3 bases are TGCGCCAGCAGCCAAGGAATTGTCGCAGGGCGGGGGATGAACACTGAAGCTTTCTTT. Its translation: CASSQGIVAGRGMNTEAFF.

J is TRBJ2-2 and V is TRBV7-9, with D perhaps TRBD2 (6 bases). This CDR3 contains 15 residues. Trimming took off 5 bases at V and 4 bases at J, with 14 bases between the two ends. From germline, CDR1 is SEHNR and CDR2 FQNEAQ (reference sequence). The CDR3 is CASSLVRGTTGELFF. The CDR3 nucleotides are TGTGCCAGCAGCCTCGTACGGGGGACCACCGGGGAGCTGTTTTTT.

CDR3 protein: CASSLALAGKETQYF. CDR3 bases: TGTGCCAGCAGCTTAGCTTTAGCGGGGAAAGAGACCCAGTACTTC. The J gene is TRBJ2-5, the V gene TRBV7-6; TRBD2 aligns across 8 bases. V lost 0 bases and J lost 3; bases outside the gene matches: 3. Looked up from germline, CDR1 is SGHVS and CDR2 is FNYEAQ. The CDR3 runs 15 residues.

The chain joins TRBV29-1 to TRBJ1-4, with TRBD1 as a possible D gene (6 bases). V dropped 6 bases and J dropped 8 bases, with 13 bases sitting between them. The CDR3 length is 12 residues. CDR1 is SQVTM, CDR2 ANQGSEA, per germline. This chain's CDR3 is CSVGHKGEKLFF. Written as DNA, the CDR3 is TGCAGCGTGGGACACAAAGGCGAAAAACTGTTTTTT.

The V call is TRBV3-1 (or the pseudogene TRBV3-2), the J call TRBJ2-5; 12 nucleotides match TRBD2. With V trimmed by 1 base and J by 5 bases, 11 bases remained unmatched. CDR3 length: 18 amino acids. Per germline, CDR1 LGHDT and CDR2 YNNKEL (reference sequence). CDR3 loop: CASSQVLAGGPEGETQYF. Written as DNA, the CDR3 is TGTGCCAGCAGCCAAGTTCTAGCGGGAGGGCCGGAGGGGGAGACCCAGTACTTC.

The chain carries TRBV4-2 and TRBJ2-1, with 8 bases identical to TRBD2. The CDR3 contains 16 residues. V dropped 1 base and J dropped 2; count of bases not matched to a gene: 4. Germline V gene sequence: CDR1 LGHNA, CDR2 YNFKEQ. CDR3: CASSQVTGGTYNEQFF. The CDR3 DNA is TGTGCCAGCAGCCAAGTAACGGGAGGGACCTACAATGAGCAGTTCTTC.

The chain joins TRBV30 to TRBJ2-5, with 8 positions matching TRBD1. V dropped 3 bases and J dropped 2; count of bases not matched to a gene: 11. The CDR3 is 16 residues long. CDR1 is GTSNPN and CDR2 is SVGIG in the germline V gene (reference sequence). DNA of the CDR3: TGTGCCTGGAGCGCCGGGACAGGTGTCCTTCAAGAGACCCAGTACTTC. This sequence encodes CAWSAGTGVLQETQYF.

The chain is built from TRBV29-1 and TRBJ2-7; 9 bases match TRBD1. The CDR3 is made up of 12 amino acids. With V trimmed by 4 bases and J by 7 bases, 5 bases remained unmatched. CDR1 and CDR2 (germline): SQVTM, ANQGSEA. DNA of the CDR3: TGCAGCGTTGGGACAGGGGCTAAAGAGCAGTACTTC. It yields the protein CSVGTGAKEQYF.

The rearrangement joins TRBV28 to TRBJ1-2, with D possibly matching TRBD1 (6 bases). CDR1 and CDR2 (germline): MDHEN, SYDVKM. This CDR3 spans 14 amino acids. Deletions cut 3 bases from V and 7 bases from J, with 15 bases between. CDR3 coding DNA: TGTGCCAGCAGTTTCGGAGGGGGTAAGGTTGGCTACACCTTC. Its protein product is CASSFGGGKVGYTF.

The chain joins TRBV5-1 to TRBJ2-6, with D tentatively TRBD2 (6 bases). Germline CDR1 is SGHRS and CDR2 is YFSETQ. V was trimmed by 4 bases and J by 1 base, leaving 12 bases between them. CDR3 size: 16 residues. Here the CDR3 reads CASSGGLLSGANVLTF. As DNA, the CDR3 is TGCGCCAGCAGCGGGGGACTGCTGTCTGGGGCCAACGTCCTGACTTTC.

The V gene is TRBV4-2, the J gene TRBJ2-7, with a weak D call TRBD2 (5 bases). Trimming left V 3 bases short and J 5 bases short, with 14 bases between. The V gene's germline CDR1 is LGHNA and CDR2 YNFKEQ. The CDR3 covers 14 residues. In DNA form, the CDR3 reads TGTGCCAGCAGCCATCTCTACAGCGGCAACGAGCAGTACTTC. Translating gives CASSHLYSGNEQYF.

The chain recombines TRBV6-5 with TRBJ2-7; D is uncertain. The V gene's germline CDR1 is MNHEY and CDR2 SVGAGI. The CDR3 contains 14 residues. Deletions cut 10 bases from V and 0 bases from J, with 16 bases between. The CDR3: CATILPDASYEQYF. DNA for the CDR3: TGTGCCACCATTTTACCGGACGCCTCCTACGAGCAGTACTTC.

With regard to this clone: In this CDR3 the conserved last residue, phenylalanine or tryptophan, is missing, so a read error is likely. Because the CDR3's place on the DNA is in doubt, the DNA is left out and the CDR3 is given as listed by TCRdb. CDR3 residues: CASSLVGGEGTI. V usage is TRBV7-9 and J usage is TRBJ1-1. CDR1 is SEHNR, CDR2 FQNEAQ, per germline (reference sequence). The CDR3 totals 12 residues, both ends included.

This chain joins TRBV13 and TRBJ1-6; the D is unclear. The CDR3 contains 14 residues. Trimming removed 9 bases from V and 0 bases from J, with 9 bases in between. Germline loops: CDR1 PRHDT, CDR2 FYEKMQ (reference sequence). CDR3 in amino acids: CASTISSYNSPLHF. The DNA for the CDR3 is TGTGCCAGTACAATTAGCTCCTATAATTCACCCCTCCACTTT.

The CDR3 region has the DNA TGTGCCAGCAGCCCTCAACCACAGGGGCAGGGTGAAAAACTGTTTTTT. This encodes CASSPQPQGQGEKLFF. The rearrangement uses TRBV5-4 and TRBJ1-4, with 7 bases aligning to TRBD1. Trimming cost V 4 bases and J 7 bases; bases outside gene matches: 13. Germline-derived CDR1 and CDR2 are SGHNT and YYREEE (reference sequence). The CDR3 loop spans 16 amino acids.

The chain links TRBV19 to TRBJ1-2; no clear D gene. With 3 bases removed from V and 3 bases from J, the gap between germline ends came to 20 bases. The CDR3 is made up of 17 amino acids. Germline lookup yields CDR1 LNHDA and CDR2 SQIVND (reference sequence). CDR3 residues: CASSIGYDTYKDYGYTF. For the CDR3, the DNA is TGTGCCAGTAGTATCGGGTATGACACCTACAAGGACTATGGCTACACCTTC.

The chain links TRBV19 to TRBJ2-1; 9 positions agree with TRBD2. This CDR3 is built from 16 residues. CDR1 LNHDA and CDR2 SQIVND come from the germline V gene (reference sequence). Trimming took 3 bases from V and 6 from J; bases not matched to a gene: 9. The CDR3: CASSMGVAGDSNEQFF. The DNA for the CDR3 is TGTGCCAGTAGTATGGGGGTAGCGGGAGATTCCAATGAGCAGTTCTTC.

This chain connects TRBV28 to TRBJ2-7, with 9 bases that match TRBD1. J gave up 1 base and V 6 bases, and 10 bases lay outside the gene matches. CDR3 length: 16 amino acids. The germline CDR1 and CDR2 sequences are MDHEN and SYDVKM. As DNA, the CDR3 is TGTGCCAGCAGCTCCTCGGCGGGACAGGGTTCCTACGAGCAGTACTTC. Translating it yields CASSSSAGQGSYEQYF.

The chain recombines TRBV3-1 (or the pseudogene TRBV3-2) with TRBJ2-1; D unclear. This CDR3 is 15 amino acids long. Trimming removed 1 base at V and 7 bases at J, with 14 bases between. Germline V gene lookup returns CDR1 LGHDT and CDR2 YNNKEL (reference sequence). This chain's CDR3 is CASSQGRLGLNEQFF. The CDR3 DNA is TGTGCCAGCAGCCAAGGAAGACTGGGTCTAAATGAGCAGTTCTTC.

The chain uses TRBV6-5 and TRBJ1-4; TRBD1 is a possible D gene (5 bases). The germline CDR1 and CDR2 sequences are MNHEY and SVGAGI. Trimming pared 4 bases from V and 2 bases from J, leaving 14 bases between. CDR3 size: 16 residues. The CDR3 loop is CASSSFGTATNEKLFF. In DNA, the CDR3 is TGTGCCAGCAGTTCCTTTGGGACGGCCACTAATGAAAAACTGTTTTTT.

V and J are TRBV12-3 or TRBV12-4 and TRBJ2-2; no definite D call. Trimming shortened V by 7 bases and J by 6 bases, and 6 bases separated the two germline ends. The CDR3 extends over 11 amino acids. This chain's CDR3 is CASTLSGELFF. In DNA form, the CDR3 reads TGTGCCAGCACCCTTTCCGGGGAGCTGTTTTTT.

This chain connects TRBV27 to TRBJ2-7; D is ambiguous. The V end lost 4 bases, the J end lost 2 bases, and 9 bases lay between the germline ends. Germline V gives CDR1 MNHEY, CDR2 SMNVEV (reference sequence). CDR3 length: 13 residues. Here the CDR3 reads CASSYRSAYEQYF. CDR3 sequence (DNA): TGTGCCAGCAGTTATAGGAGTGCCTACGAGCAGTACTTC.

The chain recombines TRBV5-1 with TRBJ2-1, with 7 bases matching TRBD2. Per germline, CDR1 SGHRS and CDR2 YFSETQ. Trimming at V came to 7 bases and at J to 0 bases, leaving 10 bases not matched to a gene. This CDR3 has 16 amino acids. The CDR3 nucleotides read TGCGCCAGCGACCGAGCGGGGACGAGCTCCTACAATGAGCAGTTCTTC. Translation gives CASDRAGTSSYNEQFF.

This clone was found once. V is TRBV12-5 and J is TRBJ2-2, with D possibly TRBD1 on 6 matching bases. Trimming left V 9 bases short and J 1 base short, with 21 bases between. Per germline, CDR1 LGHNT and CDR2 FRNRAP. This CDR3 spans 17 amino acids. CDR3 DNA sequence: TGTGCTAGGGTCCATGGTCTGGGGGCGCTGAACACCGGGGAGCTGTTTTTT. Translating gives CARVHGLGALNTGELFF.

The gene calls are TRBV7-2 and TRBJ2-1; 9 bases agree with TRBD2. The CDR3 is 16 amino acids. Germline trimming cut 5 bases from V and 6 bases from J; bases unmatched to any gene: 11. In germline, CDR1 is SGHTA, CDR2 FQGNSA. CDR3 sequence reads: CASSPRASGVGNEQFF. CDR3 bases: TGTGCCAGCAGCCCCAGGGCTAGCGGGGTAGGCAATGAGCAGTTCTTC.

J is TRBJ2-2 and V is TRBV20-1; D ambiguous. V shed 5 bases and J shed 6 bases, with 7 bases lying between them. CDR1 DFQATT and CDR2 SNEGSKA come from the germline V gene (reference sequence). The CDR3 spans 11 residues. The CDR3 region has the DNA TGCAGTGCTCTTGGGCCCGGGGAGCTGTTTTTT. It encodes CSALGPGELFF.